This T cell receptor beta chain was obtained from a study of blood T cell repertoires in COVID-19. Study-wide background: Donors in the United States, Italy and Spain gave samples during acute or convalescent COVID-19. From T cells, B-cell-depleted T cells, or PBMCs came the material, which was cDNA or gDNA.

Methods used by the authors: Nucleated cell counts were estimated from reference gene primer amplification. Here immunoSEQ multiplex PCR was the method, and the copy in TCRdb shows in-frame clones only, minus some. V, J and clone size reflect that table, while D and trimming were determined from the DNA. The sample has some 31,000 clones, 81% seen once. V dropped 3 bases and J dropped 0; count of bases not matched to a gene: 8. Germline CDR1 SGDLS, CDR2 YYNGEE. This CDR3 has 18 amino acids. Those enrolled in Seattle joined during active infection and were followed longitudinally afterward. The source material was peripheral blood. V usage is TRBV9 and J usage is TRBJ2-1, with 11 bases lining up with TRBD2. This TCR was sampled from a man between 65 and 80 years old with COVID-19, enrolled during active disease. The CDR3 sequence is CASSAGTSGFVSYNEQFF. In nucleotides, the CDR3 is TGTGCCAGCAGCGCCGGGACTAGCGGTTTTGTCTCCTACAATGAGCAGTTCTTC.